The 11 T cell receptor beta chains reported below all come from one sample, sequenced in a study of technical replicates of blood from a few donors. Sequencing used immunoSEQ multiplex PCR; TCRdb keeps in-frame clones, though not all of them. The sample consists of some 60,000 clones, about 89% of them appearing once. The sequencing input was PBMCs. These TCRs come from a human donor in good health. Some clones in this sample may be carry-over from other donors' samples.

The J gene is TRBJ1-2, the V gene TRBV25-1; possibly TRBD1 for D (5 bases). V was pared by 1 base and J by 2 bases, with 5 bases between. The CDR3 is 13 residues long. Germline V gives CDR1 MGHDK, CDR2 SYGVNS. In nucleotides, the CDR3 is TGTGCCAGCAGTGAATCAGGGAACTATGGCTACACCTTC. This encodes CASSESGNYGYTF.

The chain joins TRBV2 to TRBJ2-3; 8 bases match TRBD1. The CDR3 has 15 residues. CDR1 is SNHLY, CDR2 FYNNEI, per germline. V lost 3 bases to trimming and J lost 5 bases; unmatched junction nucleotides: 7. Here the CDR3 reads CASSERTGLRDTQYF. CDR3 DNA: TGTGCCAGCAGTGAGCGGACAGGGTTACGAGATACGCAGTATTTT.

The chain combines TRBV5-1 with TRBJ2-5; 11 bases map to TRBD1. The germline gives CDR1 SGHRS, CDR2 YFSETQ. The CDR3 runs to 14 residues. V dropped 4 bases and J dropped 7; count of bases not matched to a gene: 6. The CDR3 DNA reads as TGCGCCAGCAGCCCGGGGACAGGGGGTGGGACCCAGTACTTC. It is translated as CASSPGTGGGTQYF.

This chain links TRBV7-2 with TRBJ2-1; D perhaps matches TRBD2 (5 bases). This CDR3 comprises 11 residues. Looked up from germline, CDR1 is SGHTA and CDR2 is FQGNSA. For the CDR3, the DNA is TGTGCTTCCGGAGGCTACAATGAGCAGTTCTTC. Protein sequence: CASGGYNEQFF.

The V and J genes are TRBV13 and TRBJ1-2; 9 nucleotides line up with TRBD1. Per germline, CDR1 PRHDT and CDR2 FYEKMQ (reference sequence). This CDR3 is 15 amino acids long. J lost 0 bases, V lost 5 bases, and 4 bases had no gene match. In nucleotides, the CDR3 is TGTGCCAGCAGCCGAGGACAGGGGACTAACTATGGCTACACCTTC. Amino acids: CASSRGQGTNYGYTF.

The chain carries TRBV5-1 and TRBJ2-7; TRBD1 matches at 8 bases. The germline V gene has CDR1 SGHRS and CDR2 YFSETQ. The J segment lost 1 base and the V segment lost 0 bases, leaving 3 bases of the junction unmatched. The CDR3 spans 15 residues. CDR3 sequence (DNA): TGCGCCAGCAGCTTGGTAACAGGGGGTTCCTACGAGCAGTACTTC. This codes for CASSLVTGGSYEQYF.

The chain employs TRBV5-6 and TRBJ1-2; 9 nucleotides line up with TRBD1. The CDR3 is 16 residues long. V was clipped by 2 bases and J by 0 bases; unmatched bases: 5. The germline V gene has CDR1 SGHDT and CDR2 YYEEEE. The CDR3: CASSLPGQGANYGYTF. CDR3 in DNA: TGTGCCAGCAGCTTACCGGGACAGGGAGCTAACTATGGCTACACCTTC.

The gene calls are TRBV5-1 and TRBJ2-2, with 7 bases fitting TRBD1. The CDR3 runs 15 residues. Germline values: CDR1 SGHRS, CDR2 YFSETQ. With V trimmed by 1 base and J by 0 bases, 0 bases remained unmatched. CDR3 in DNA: TGCGCCAGCAGCTTGACAGGGGCGAACACCGGGGAGCTGTTTTTT. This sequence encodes CASSLTGANTGELFF.

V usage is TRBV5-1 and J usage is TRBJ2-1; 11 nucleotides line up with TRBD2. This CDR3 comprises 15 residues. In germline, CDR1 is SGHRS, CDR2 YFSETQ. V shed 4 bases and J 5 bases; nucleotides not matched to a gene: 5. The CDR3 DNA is TGCGCCAGCAGCCTACGACTAGCGGGGAACAATGAGCAGTTCTTC. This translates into CASSLRLAGNNEQFF.

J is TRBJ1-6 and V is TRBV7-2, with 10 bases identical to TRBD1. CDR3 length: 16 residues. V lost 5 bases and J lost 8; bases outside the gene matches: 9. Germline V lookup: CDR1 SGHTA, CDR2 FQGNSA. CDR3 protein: CASSLRQGAVDSPLHF. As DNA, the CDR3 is TGTGCCAGCAGCCTAAGACAGGGGGCAGTAGATTCACCCCTCCACTTT.

CDR3 amino acids: CASSYRDTGTGELFF. The CDR3 bases are TGTGCCAGCAGTTACCGGGACACGGGCACCGGGGAGCTGTTTTTT. This chain uses TRBV6-5 with TRBJ2-2; tentatively, D is TRBD1 (6 bases). Germline V gene sequence: CDR1 MNHEY, CDR2 SVGAGI. V was pared by 2 bases and J by 4 bases, with 11 bases between. The length of the CDR3 is 15 residues.